The subject of this entry is one T cell receptor beta chain. This same CDR3 is encoded by further DNA sequences in the sample. This record comes from a study of shared clonotypes between healthy human individuals. The length of the CDR3 is 14 residues. Germline values: CDR1 MGHRA, CDR2 YSYEKL. V was shortened by 4 bases and J by 2 bases, with 12 bases between the two germline ends. Profiling relied on immunoSEQ multiplex PCR, and the TCRdb table lists in-frame clones only, not all of them. Of some 2 million clones in the sample, about 95% are singletons; the top ten hold more than 0.9%. The naive CD8 population came from CD45RO-negative cells selected for CCR7, without terminally differentiated effector memory CD45RA+ cells.

The sample comprised naive CD8+ T cells sorted from blood. The chain uses TRBV4-1 and TRBJ2-7, with D hard to call. The receptor was derived from a man younger than 35 in good health. CDR3 protein: CASSPRTGPYEQYF. CDR3 coding DNA: TGCGCCAGCAGCCCCCGGACGGGTCCCTACGAGCAGTACTTC.